This T cell receptor beta chain was identified during a study of radiation and T cells in renal cell carcinoma. General study findings and limits: Pretreatment tumor biopsies were lacking, so baseline clonotypes are unknown. From baseline, blood top tumor clonotypes peaked at 2 weeks post-radiation.

Comments on this clone: Its specificity is not known.

Profiled with immunoSEQ multiplex PCR; TCRdb holds only in-frame clones, not every one. This sample has some 120,000 clones, with roughly 77% found just once. Per germline, CDR1 LGHNA and CDR2 YSLEER. CDR3 length: 14 amino acids. The V end was cut by 8 bases, the J end by 7 bases, with 18 bases between. Time point specified: blood 2 weeks post-SBRT. Stated treatment: 15 Gy SBRT to primary tumor, nephrectomy 4 weeks later. After SBRT, blood was collected at 2 and 4 weeks, plus baseline. This renal cell carcinoma was of the clear cell type. This clonotype was obtained from a woman aged 60-70 years with renal cell carcinoma. Sample: blood, taken from a patient whose treatment included radiotherapy and nephrectomy. V and J are TRBV4-3 and TRBJ2-1; possible D gene TRBD1, 6 bases. This CDR3 is CASARSQGSNEQFF. CDR3 nucleotides: TGCGCCAGCGCAAGAAGTCAGGGGTCAAATGAGCAGTTCTTC.